A single sample is the source of the 5 T cell receptor beta chains below, sequenced in a study of T cell changes during pregnancy in multiple sclerosis. The assay was immunoSEQ multiplex PCR, and TCRdb's table has in-frame clones only and misses some. Here the sample spans around 72,000 clones, 91% being singletons. Specimen: peripheral blood, collected in the third trimester of pregnancy. Every receptor here comes from a female donor in good health, enrolled as a control in a pregnancy study.

The rearrangement links TRBV29-1 to TRBJ1-2; 7 bases align to TRBD1. Germline assignment: CDR1 SQVTM and CDR2 ANQGSEA. Trimming took 4 bases from V and 4 from J; bases not matched to a gene: 12. The CDR3 is 15 residues long. The CDR3 here is CSVGTPGQRPYGYTF. In DNA form, the CDR3 reads TGCAGCGTTGGAACTCCGGGACAGCGACCCTATGGCTACACCTTC. Supplemented by reference TRBV29-1 and TRBJ1-2, the full variable domain reads SAVISQKPSRDICQRGTSLTIQCQVDSQVTMMFWYRQQPGQSLTLIATANQGSEATYESGFVIDKFPISRPNLTFSTLTVSNMSPEDSSIYLCSVGTPGQRPYGYTFGSGTRLTVV.

The chain has TRBV9 and TRBJ2-5, with a tentative D call TRBD1 (5 bases). The CDR3 consists of 15 residues. Germline-derived CDR1 and CDR2 are SGDLS and YYNGEE. With 4 bases removed from V and 1 base from J, the gap between germline ends came to 14 bases. CDR3 protein: CASSTSGHTQETQYF. CDR3 coding DNA: TGTGCCAGCAGCACCTCCGGACACACCCAAGAGACCCAGTACTTC.

The CDR3 is CASRKRGNTEAFF. The CDR3 DNA reads as TGTGCCAGCAGAAAGCGGGGGAACACTGAAGCTTTCTTT. The chain has TRBV6-5 and TRBJ1-1; no clear D. Germline V gene data show CDR1 as MNHEY and CDR2 as SVGAGI. CDR3 length: 13 amino acids. V lost 6 bases to trimming and J lost 1 base, with 9 bases between them.

The genes are TRBV6-1 and TRBJ1-2; possibly TRBD1 for D (6 bases). V lost 11 bases and J 0 bases, leaving 19 bases between the germline ends. This CDR3 contains 15 residues. Germline CDR1 is MNHNS and CDR2 is SASEGT. The DNA for the CDR3 is TGTGCCGGATCCGGGACAAATCCATCTAACTATGGCTACACCTTC. Amino acids: CAGSGTNPSNYGYTF.

The chain recombines TRBV2 with TRBJ1-2; D is perhaps TRBD1 (6 bases). The V gene's germline CDR1 is SNHLY and CDR2 FYNNEI. The V end was cut by 6 bases, the J end by 0 bases, with 14 bases between. CDR3 length equals 15 residues. CDR3 nucleotide sequence: TGTGCCAGCAGGGCTTGGGACACCCCTAACTATGGCTACACCTTC. Its translation is CASRAWDTPNYGYTF.